This TCR beta chain was captured by sequencing in a study of blood T cells in healthy people across ages. Trimming removed 5 bases from V and 8 bases from J; junction bases left unmatched: 7. Germline V gene data show CDR1 as MNHEY and CDR2 as SVGAGI. The CDR3 spans 13 residues. Together with a sample-barcoded 5' primer, a J-beta primer mix was included in a second PCR lasting about 6 to 11 cycles. One entry per CDR3 protein results from TCRdb running MiXCR on the 5' RACE reads. The table has about 1.1 million distinct CDR3 sequences, around two fifths seen once. The TCR comes from a man aged 18 to 35 in good health. The chain employs TRBV6-5 and TRBJ1-2, with TRBD1 matching 8 bases. Input material: blood. The CDR3 DNA reads TGTGCCAGCAGTCGTGGGGCAGGGGGCGGCTACACCTTC. Amino acid sequence: CASSRGAGGGYTF.